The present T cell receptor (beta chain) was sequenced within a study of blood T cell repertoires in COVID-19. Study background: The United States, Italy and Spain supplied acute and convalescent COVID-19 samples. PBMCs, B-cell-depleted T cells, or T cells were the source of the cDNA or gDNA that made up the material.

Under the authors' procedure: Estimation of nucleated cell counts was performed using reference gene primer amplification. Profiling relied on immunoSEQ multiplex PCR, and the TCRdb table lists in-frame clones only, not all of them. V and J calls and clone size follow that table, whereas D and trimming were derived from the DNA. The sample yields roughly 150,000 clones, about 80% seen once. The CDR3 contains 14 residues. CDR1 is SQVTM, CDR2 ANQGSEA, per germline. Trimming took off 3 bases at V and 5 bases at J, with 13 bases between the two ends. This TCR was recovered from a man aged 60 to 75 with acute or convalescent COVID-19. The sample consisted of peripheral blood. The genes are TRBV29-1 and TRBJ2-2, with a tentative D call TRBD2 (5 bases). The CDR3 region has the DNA TGCAGCGTTGACTTCGGGGTTGGGACCGGGGAGCTGTTTTTT. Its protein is CSVDFGVGTGELFF.